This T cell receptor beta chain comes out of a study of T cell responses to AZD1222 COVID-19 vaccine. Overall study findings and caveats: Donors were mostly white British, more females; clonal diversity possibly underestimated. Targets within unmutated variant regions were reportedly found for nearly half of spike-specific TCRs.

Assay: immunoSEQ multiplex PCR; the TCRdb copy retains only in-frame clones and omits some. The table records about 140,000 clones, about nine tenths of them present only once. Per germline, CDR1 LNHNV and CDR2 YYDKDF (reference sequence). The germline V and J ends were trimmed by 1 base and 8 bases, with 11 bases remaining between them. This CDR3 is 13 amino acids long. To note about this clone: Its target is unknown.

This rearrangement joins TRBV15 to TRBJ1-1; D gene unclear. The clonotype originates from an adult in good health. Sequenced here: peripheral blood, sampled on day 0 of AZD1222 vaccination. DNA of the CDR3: TGTGCCACCAGCAGAGGTTATGGGCCCGAAGCTTTCTTT. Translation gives CATSRGYGPEAFF.